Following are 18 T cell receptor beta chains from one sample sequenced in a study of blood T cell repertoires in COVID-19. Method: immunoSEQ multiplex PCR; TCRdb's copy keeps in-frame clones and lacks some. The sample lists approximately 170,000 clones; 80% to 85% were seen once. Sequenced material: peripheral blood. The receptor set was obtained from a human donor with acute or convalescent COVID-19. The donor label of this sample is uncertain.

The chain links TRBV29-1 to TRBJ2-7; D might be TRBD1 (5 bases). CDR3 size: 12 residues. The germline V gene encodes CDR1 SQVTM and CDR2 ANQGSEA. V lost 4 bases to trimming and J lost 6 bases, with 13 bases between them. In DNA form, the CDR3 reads TGCAGCGTTGCCAGGGCCGACTCCGAGCAGTACTTC. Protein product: CSVARADSEQYF.

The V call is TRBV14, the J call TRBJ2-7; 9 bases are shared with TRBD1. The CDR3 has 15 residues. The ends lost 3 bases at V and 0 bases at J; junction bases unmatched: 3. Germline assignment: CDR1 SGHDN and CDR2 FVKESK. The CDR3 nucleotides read TGTGCCAGCAGCCAGGGGGGACAGGGCTCCTACGAGCAGTACTTC. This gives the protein CASSQGGQGSYEQYF.

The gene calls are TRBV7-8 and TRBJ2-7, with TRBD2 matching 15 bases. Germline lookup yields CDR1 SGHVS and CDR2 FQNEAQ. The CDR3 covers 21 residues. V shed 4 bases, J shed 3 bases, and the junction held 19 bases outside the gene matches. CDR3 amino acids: CASSSLYTWTSGRDGIYEQYF. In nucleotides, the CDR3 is TGTGCCAGCAGCTCCCTATACACCTGGACTAGCGGGAGGGACGGAATCTACGAGCAGTACTTC.

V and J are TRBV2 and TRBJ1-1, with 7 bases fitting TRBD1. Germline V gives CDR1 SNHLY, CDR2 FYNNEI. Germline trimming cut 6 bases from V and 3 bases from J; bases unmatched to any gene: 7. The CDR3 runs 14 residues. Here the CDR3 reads CASRWDRLDTEAFF. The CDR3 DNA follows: TGTGCCAGCAGATGGGACAGATTGGACACTGAAGCTTTCTTT.

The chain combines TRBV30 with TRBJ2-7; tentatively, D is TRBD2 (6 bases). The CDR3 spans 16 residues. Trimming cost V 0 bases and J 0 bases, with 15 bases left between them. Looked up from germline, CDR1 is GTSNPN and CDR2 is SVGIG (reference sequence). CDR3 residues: CAWSVEEGASSYEQYF. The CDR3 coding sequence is TGTGCCTGGAGTGTAGAGGAGGGCGCCAGCTCCTACGAGCAGTACTTC.

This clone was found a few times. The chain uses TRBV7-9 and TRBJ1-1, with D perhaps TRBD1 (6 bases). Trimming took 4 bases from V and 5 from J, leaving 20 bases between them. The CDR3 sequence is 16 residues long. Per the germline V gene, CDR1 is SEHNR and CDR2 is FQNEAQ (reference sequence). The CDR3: CASSSPRQDPTTEAFF. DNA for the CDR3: TGTGCCAGCAGCTCACCCAGACAGGATCCTACGACTGAAGCTTTCTTT. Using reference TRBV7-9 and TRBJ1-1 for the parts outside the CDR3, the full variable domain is DTGVSQNPRHKITKRGQNVTFRCDPISEHNRLYWYRQTLGQGPEFLTYFQNEAQLEKSRLLSDRFSAERPKGSFSTLEIQRTEQGDSAMYLCASSSPRQDPTTEAFFGQGTRLTVV.

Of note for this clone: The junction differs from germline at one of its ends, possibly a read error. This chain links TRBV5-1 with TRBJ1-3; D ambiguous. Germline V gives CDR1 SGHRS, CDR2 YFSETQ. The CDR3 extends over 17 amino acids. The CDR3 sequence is CASSAGVFQNSRNTIYF. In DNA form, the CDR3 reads TGCGCCAGCAGCGCCGGGGTATTCCAGAACTCTCGAAACACCATATATTTT. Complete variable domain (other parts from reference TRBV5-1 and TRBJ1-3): KAGVTQTPRYLIKTRGQQVTLSCSPISGHRSVSWYQQTPGQGLQFLFEYFSETQRNKGNFPGRFSGRQFSNSRSEMNVSTLELGDSALYLCASSAGVFQNSRNTIYFGEGSWLTVV.

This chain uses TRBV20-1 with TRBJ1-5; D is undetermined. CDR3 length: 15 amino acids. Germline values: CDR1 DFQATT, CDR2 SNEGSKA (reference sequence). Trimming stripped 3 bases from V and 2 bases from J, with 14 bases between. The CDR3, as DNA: TGCAGTGCTAGTCCCACTCCTCTAGGCAATCAGCCCCAGCATTTT. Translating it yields CSASPTPLGNQPQHF.

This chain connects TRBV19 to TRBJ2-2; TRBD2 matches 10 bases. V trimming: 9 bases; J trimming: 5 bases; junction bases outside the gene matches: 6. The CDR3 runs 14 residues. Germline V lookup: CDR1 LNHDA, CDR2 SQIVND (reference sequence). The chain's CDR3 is CASQGTSETGELFF. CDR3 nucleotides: TGTGCCAGCCAAGGGACTAGCGAAACCGGGGAGCTGTTTTTT.

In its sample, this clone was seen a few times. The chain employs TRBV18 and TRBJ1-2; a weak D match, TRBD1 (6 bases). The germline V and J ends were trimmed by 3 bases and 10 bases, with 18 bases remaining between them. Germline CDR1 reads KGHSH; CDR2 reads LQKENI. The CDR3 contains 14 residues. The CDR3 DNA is TGTGCCAGCTCACCCAGCGGGACACTCGCTTACTACACCTTC. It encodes CASSPSGTLAYYTF.

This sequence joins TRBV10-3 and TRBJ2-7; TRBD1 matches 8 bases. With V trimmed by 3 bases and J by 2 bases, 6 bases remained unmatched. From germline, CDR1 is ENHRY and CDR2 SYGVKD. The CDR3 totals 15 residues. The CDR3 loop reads CAISDRTGIPYEQYF. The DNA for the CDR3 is TGTGCCATCAGTGACAGGACAGGGATTCCCTACGAGCAGTACTTC.

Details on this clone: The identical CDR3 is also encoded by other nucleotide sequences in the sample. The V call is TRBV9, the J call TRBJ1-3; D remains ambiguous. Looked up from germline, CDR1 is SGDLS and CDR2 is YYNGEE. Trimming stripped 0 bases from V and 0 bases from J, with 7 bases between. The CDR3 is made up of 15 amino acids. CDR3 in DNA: TGTGCCAGCAGCGTAGTAGGGAGCTCTGGAAACACCATATATTTT. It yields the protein CASSVVGSSGNTIYF.

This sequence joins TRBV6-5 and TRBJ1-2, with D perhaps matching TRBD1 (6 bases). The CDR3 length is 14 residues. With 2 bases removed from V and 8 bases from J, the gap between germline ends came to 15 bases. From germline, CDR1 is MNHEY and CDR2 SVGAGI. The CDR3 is CASSYANRVRGYTF. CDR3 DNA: TGTGCCAGCAGTTACGCGAACAGGGTGCGAGGCTACACCTTC.

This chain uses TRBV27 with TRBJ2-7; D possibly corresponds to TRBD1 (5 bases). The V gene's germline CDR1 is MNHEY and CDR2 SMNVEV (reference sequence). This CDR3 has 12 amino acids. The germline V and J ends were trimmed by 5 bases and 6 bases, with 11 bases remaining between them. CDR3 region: CASSRITGEQYF. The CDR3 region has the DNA TGTGCCAGCAGTCGTATTACAGGCGAGCAGTACTTC.

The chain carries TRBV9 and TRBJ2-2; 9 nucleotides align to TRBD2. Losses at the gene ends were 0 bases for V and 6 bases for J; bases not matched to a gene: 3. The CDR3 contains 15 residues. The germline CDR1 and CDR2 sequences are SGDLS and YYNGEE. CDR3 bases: TGTGCCAGCAGCGTAGTAGCGGGAGATGCCGGGGAGCTGTTTTTT. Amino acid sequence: CASSVVAGDAGELFF.

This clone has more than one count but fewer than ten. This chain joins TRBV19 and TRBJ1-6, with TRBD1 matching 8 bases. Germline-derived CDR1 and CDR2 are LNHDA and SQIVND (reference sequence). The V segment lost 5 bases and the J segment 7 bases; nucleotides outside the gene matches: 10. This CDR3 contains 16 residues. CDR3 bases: TGTGCCAGTAGTGAGTATGGACAGGGAGGCAATTCACCCCTCCACTTT. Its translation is CASSEYGQGGNSPLHF.

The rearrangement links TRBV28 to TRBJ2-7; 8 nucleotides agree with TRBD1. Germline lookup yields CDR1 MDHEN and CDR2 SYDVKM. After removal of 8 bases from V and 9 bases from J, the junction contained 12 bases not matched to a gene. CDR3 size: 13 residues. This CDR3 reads CASGMTGAQGQYF. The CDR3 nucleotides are TGTGCCAGCGGAATGACAGGGGCGCAAGGGCAGTACTTC.

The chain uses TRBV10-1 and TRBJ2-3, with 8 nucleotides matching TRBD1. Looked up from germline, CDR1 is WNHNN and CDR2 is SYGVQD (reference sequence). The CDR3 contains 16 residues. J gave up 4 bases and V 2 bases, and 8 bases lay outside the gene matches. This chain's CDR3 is CASSEPGTGLPDTQYF. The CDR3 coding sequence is TGCGCCAGCAGTGAGCCCGGGACAGGTCTCCCAGATACGCAGTATTTT.